This T cell receptor beta chain was recovered during a study of cytomegalovirus exposure and HLA in healthy donors. Study results and caveats: Relative to equally common others, HLA-associated TCR beta chains showed greater clonal expansion in a later analysis.

The V gene's germline CDR1 is ENHRY and CDR2 SYGVKD. The CDR3 is 16 amino acids. With 2 bases clipped from V and 4 bases from J, the junction kept 5 bases outside the gene matches. Vbeta (60) and Jbeta (13) primers were used in the PCR. Measured with immunoSEQ multiplex PCR; TCRdb has only the in-frame clones, and not every one. Among about 160,000 clones listed, about three quarters were seen once. In this sample, this clone turned up a few times. No antigen is known for it. This TCR was sampled from a woman aged 25 to 45 in good health and CMV-seronegative. V usage is TRBV10-3 and J usage is TRBJ2-6; TRBD1 matches 7 bases. Sequencing was carried out using PBMCs. The CDR3 here is CAISETTGRGANVLTF. CDR3 nucleotides: TGTGCCATCAGTGAGACGACAGGGCGCGGGGCCAACGTCCTGACTTTC.